A single sample is the source of the 29 T cell receptor beta chains below, sequenced in a study of T cells in Graves' hyperthyroidism and ophthalmopathy. RNA transcripts yielded amplified TCR beta CDR3 regions. First-round RT-PCR with HTBI primers amplified the TCR CDR3 region. TCRdb analysed the multiplex PCR reads with MiXCR anew, one entry per CDR3 protein. The sample shows approximately 380,000 distinct CDR3 sequences, about a fifth of them seen only once. The sample consisted of blood. The receptors were sampled from a woman aged 18 to 35 with Graves' hyperthyroidism.

This clonotype was seen at least ten times. V gene TRBV20-1 combines with J gene TRBJ1-1, with TRBD1 matching over 10 bases. The CDR3 spans 15 residues. V shed 3 bases and J 7 bases; nucleotides not matched to a gene: 11. Germline-derived CDR1 and CDR2 are DFQATT and SNEGSKA (reference sequence). The CDR3 protein is CSASGPGQGRIEAFF. The CDR3 nucleotides are TGCAGTGCTAGTGGACCGGGACAGGGGCGAATTGAAGCTTTCTTT.

At least ten counts were recorded for this clonotype. The CDR3 here is CASSQARGVANQPQHF. The CDR3 DNA sequence: TGTGCCAGCAGCCAAGCCCGGGGGGTTGCAAATCAGCCCCAGCATTTT. The chain links TRBV4-2 to TRBJ1-5; maybe TRBD1 (5 bases). CDR1 is LGHNA and CDR2 is YNFKEQ in the germline V gene. This CDR3 is built from 16 residues. V shed 1 base and J shed 4 bases, with 14 bases lying between them.

This clonotype was seen only once. The V and J genes are TRBV6-2 or TRBV6-3 and TRBJ1-6; D ambiguous. Germline CDR1 reads MNHEY; CDR2 reads SVGEGT. Trimming took 0 bases from V and 2 from J, leaving 5 bases between them. CDR3 size: 15 residues. CDR3 nucleotides: TGTGCCAGCAGTTACTCCGGGGCCTATAATTCACCCCTCCACTTT. It translates to CASSYSGAYNSPLHF.

The table lists this clonotype with many counts. This rearrangement joins TRBV12-3 or TRBV12-4 to TRBJ2-7, with D perhaps TRBD1 (7 bases). The V and J ends lost 6 bases and 3 bases respectively, with 18 bases between them. The CDR3 is made up of 15 amino acids. CDR3 DNA sequence: TGTGCCAGCAGCCCAGGGGCAGGGGGGTTCTACGAGCAGTACTTC. As protein: CASSPGAGGFYEQYF.

This clonotype was counted many times. This chain connects TRBV7-3 to TRBJ2-5; 9 bases map to TRBD2. Germline CDR1 is SGHTA and CDR2 is FQGTGA. This CDR3 is built from 15 residues. V lost 5 bases, J lost 0 bases, and 4 bases stayed unmatched. CDR3 coding DNA: TGTGCCAGCAGCGCTAGCGGGGTGTACCAAGAGACCCAGTACTTC. Its translation: CASSASGVYQETQYF. The complete variable domain, with remaining parts taken from reference TRBV7-3 and TRBJ2-5, reads GAGVSQTPSNKVTEKGKYVELRCDPISGHTALYWYRQSLGQGPEFLIYFQGTGAADDSGLPNDRFFAVRPEGSVSTLKIQRTERGDSAVYLCASSASGVYQETQYFGPGTRLLVL.

This clonotype appeared a few times. This may arise from a read error, as a much more abundant clone is one base away. J is TRBJ1-4 and V is TRBV12-3 or TRBV12-4, with 7 bases that match TRBD1. The CDR3 runs 15 residues. J was trimmed by 8 bases and V by 5 bases; bases with no gene match: 11. The CDR3 sequence: CASSPRNRGAEKLFF. The DNA of the CDR3 is TGTGCCAGCAGTCCCCGGAACAGGGGTGCCGAAAAACTGTTTTTT.

This clonotype was observed at least ten times. This chain connects TRBV25-1 to TRBJ1-2; tentatively, D is TRBD1 (5 bases). Looked up from germline, CDR1 is MGHDK and CDR2 is SYGVNS. Trimming left V 6 bases short and J 4 bases short, with 18 bases between. The length of the CDR3 is 15 residues. CDR3 nucleotides: TGTGCCAGCAGGGCCCCGGGGCCTTCTTTCTATGGCTACACCTTC. Translating gives CASRAPGPSFYGYTF.

This clonotype has ten or more counts. The chain carries TRBV19 and TRBJ1-5; D gene uncertain. The CDR3 length is 15 residues. CDR1 LNHDA and CDR2 SQIVND come from the germline V gene (reference sequence). Trimming stripped 3 bases from V and 4 bases from J, with 13 bases between. CDR3 amino acids: CASSIGRRPNQPQHF. CDR3 DNA sequence: TGTGCCAGTAGTATTGGACGCCGGCCTAATCAGCCCCAGCATTTT.

This clonotype has at least ten counts. CDR3 loop: CSAKTTGGGYEQYF. In nucleotides, the CDR3 is TGCAGTGCTAAGACAACAGGGGGCGGGTACGAGCAGTACTTC. This sequence joins TRBV20-1 and TRBJ2-7; TRBD1 matches 9 bases. This CDR3 region has 14 residues. V shed 4 bases, J shed 4 bases, and the junction held 8 bases outside the gene matches. The germline gives CDR1 DFQATT, CDR2 SNEGSKA (reference sequence).

In this sample, this clonotype turned up many times. The CDR3: CASSSNQGNTEAFF. The CDR3, as DNA: TGCGCCAGCAGCTCCAACCAGGGGAACACTGAAGCTTTCTTT. This chain connects TRBV5-1 to TRBJ1-1; tentative D call: TRBD1 (5 bases). Germline CDR1 reads SGHRS; CDR2 reads YFSETQ. This CDR3 contains 14 residues. Trimming pared 3 bases from V and 1 base from J, leaving 10 bases between. Using reference TRBV5-1 and TRBJ1-1 for the parts outside the CDR3, the full variable domain is KAGVTQTPRYLIKTRGQQVTLSCSPISGHRSVSWYQQTPGQGLQFLFEYFSETQRNKGNFPGRFSGRQFSNSRSEMNVSTLELGDSALYLCASSSNQGNTEAFFGQGTRLTVV.

This clonotype was seen a handful of times. The chain employs TRBV6-1 and TRBJ1-5; possible D gene TRBD1, 5 bases. The CDR3 runs to 16 residues. The V gene lost 4 bases and the J gene lost 3 bases, with 16 bases spanning the gap. Germline V gives CDR1 MNHNS, CDR2 SASEGT. The CDR3 sequence: CASSGRGWFDNQPQHF. The CDR3 region has the DNA TGTGCCAGCAGTGGTCGGGGGTGGTTTGACAATCAGCCCCAGCATTTT.

This clonotype was recorded at least ten times. The J gene is TRBJ2-7, the V gene TRBV6-1, with D perhaps TRBD1 (6 bases). CDR3 length: 14 amino acids. Germline assignment: CDR1 MNHNS and CDR2 SASEGT. The ends were cut back, 3 bases at V and 2 bases at J, with 11 bases in the middle. DNA for the CDR3: TGTGCCAGCAGTGATACCGCAGGGGCCTACGAGCAGTACTTC. It specifies CASSDTAGAYEQYF.

The V gene is TRBV6-2 or TRBV6-3, the J gene TRBJ2-5; D may correspond to TRBD1 or TRBD2 (5 bases each). Germline values: CDR1 MNHEY, CDR2 SVGEGT. The V end lost 6 bases, the J end lost 5 bases, and 13 bases lay between the germline ends. This CDR3 region has 13 residues. The CDR3 reads CASSPYEGETQYF. The CDR3 bases are TGTGCCAGCAGCCCATATGAGGGGGAGACCCAGTACTTC.

This clonotype has at least ten counts. The chain employs TRBV11-1 and TRBJ1-3; D gene ambiguous. Germline V lookup: CDR1 SGHAT, CDR2 FQDESV (reference sequence). The CDR3 has 16 amino acids. Trimming left V 5 bases short and J 0 bases short, with 14 bases between. The CDR3 loop is CASSPPGDTSGNTIYF. The CDR3 nucleotides are TGTGCCAGCAGCCCCCCAGGCGATACCTCTGGAAACACCATATATTTT.

This clonotype was seen many times. The chain joins TRBV4-2 to TRBJ2-6; 7 bases align to TRBD2. Germline V lookup: CDR1 LGHNA, CDR2 YNFKEQ. The CDR3 has 17 amino acids. The V and J ends lost 1 base and 2 bases, in that order; junction bases with no gene match: 5. The CDR3 nucleotides are TGTGCCAGCAGCCAAGGTAAACTAGCGACTGGGGCCAACGTCCTGACTTTC. Translated, it gives CASSQGKLATGANVLTF.

The chain uses TRBV11-2 and TRBJ1-6; weak D call: TRBD1 (5 bases). CDR3 length: 18 residues. Germline-derived CDR1 and CDR2 are SGHAT and FQNNGV. Trimming shortened V by 5 bases and J by 2 bases, and 19 bases separated the two germline ends. The CDR3 sequence is CASSRWGRPYPYNSPLHF. The CDR3 DNA reads as TGTGCCAGCAGCCGCTGGGGCAGGCCTTACCCCTATAATTCACCCCTCCACTTT. Combining the CDR3 with reference TRBV11-2 and TRBJ1-6 gives the whole variable domain EAGVAQSPRYKIIEKRQSVAFWCNPISGHATLYWYQQILGQGPKLLIQFQNNGVVDDSQLPKDRFSAERLKGVDSTLKIQPAKLEDSAVYLCASSRWGRPYPYNSPLHFGNGTRLTVT.

Remarks on this clonotype: This is likely an artifact of a read error, given a far larger clone one base away. The V and J genes are TRBV6-1 and TRBJ2-7, with unresolved D. The CDR3 runs to 11 residues. Trimming left V 3 bases short and J 3 bases short, with 3 bases between. Germline CDR1 MNHNS, CDR2 SASEGT. For the CDR3, the DNA is TGTGCCAGCAGTGATCACTACGAGCAGTACTTC. Translating it yields CASSDHYEQYF.

This clonotype was counted ten times or more. This chain uses TRBV5-1 with TRBJ1-3, with TRBD1 as a possible D gene (6 bases). Germline V CDR1 and CDR2: SGHRS, YFSETQ. The ends were cut back, 4 bases at V and 4 bases at J, with 12 bases in the middle. The CDR3 loop spans 14 amino acids. The CDR3 is CASSADSSGNTIYF. For the CDR3, the DNA is TGCGCCAGCAGCGCGGACAGCTCCGGAAACACCATATATTTT.

This rearrangement joins TRBV11-2 to TRBJ1-6, with D possibly TRBD1 on 6 matching bases. Germline CDR1 SGHAT, CDR2 FQNNGV. Trimming shortened V by 4 bases and J by 9 bases, and 19 bases separated the two germline ends. This CDR3 has 16 residues. CDR3: CASSSFMGGAGSPLHF. The DNA for the CDR3 is TGTGCCAGCAGCTCCTTCATGGGGGGGGCTGGTTCACCCCTCCACTTT.

Note on this clonotype: A much larger clonotype is one base distant, so this may be a read error. The chain uses TRBV18 and TRBJ2-5; 8 nucleotides agree with TRBD1. This CDR3 spans 13 amino acids. Germline-derived CDR1 and CDR2 are KGHSH and LQKENI. The CDR3 region has the DNA TGTGCCAGCCCACCAGGGGGCGAAGAGACCCAGTACTTC. Translation gives CASPPGGEETQYF.

This clonotype was counted ten times or more. The chain carries TRBV10-3 and TRBJ1-1, with TRBD1 as a possible D gene (5 bases). The CDR3 is 17 residues long. The V end lost 6 bases, the J end lost 5 bases, and 25 bases lay between the germline ends. Germline CDR1 and CDR2: ENHRY and SYGVKD. The CDR3 loop is CAIRPPYQDNGGTEAFF. As DNA, the CDR3 is TGTGCCATCAGGCCGCCTTACCAGGACAACGGGGGAACTGAAGCTTTCTTT.

The sample holds many counts of this clonotype. This chain connects TRBV6-5 to TRBJ2-6; 8 nucleotides agree with TRBD1. J was trimmed by 2 bases and V by 8 bases; bases with no gene match: 8. Germline V CDR1 and CDR2: MNHEY, SVGAGI. This CDR3 region has 16 residues. CDR3 residues: CASGYSGGAGANVLTF. The DNA of the CDR3 is TGTGCCAGCGGCTATTCAGGGGGCGCTGGGGCCAACGTCCTGACTTTC.

The genes are TRBV30 and TRBJ1-2, with D possibly being TRBD1 (6 bases). V shed 0 bases and J shed 8 bases, with 13 bases lying between them. The CDR3 is 13 amino acids. Per the germline V gene, CDR1 is GTSNPN and CDR2 is SVGIG (reference sequence). The CDR3 loop reads CAWSVRTDGGYTF. The CDR3 coding sequence is TGTGCCTGGAGTGTAAGGACAGACGGAGGCTACACCTTC.

Ten or more counts support this clonotype. This sequence joins TRBV2 and TRBJ2-2, with 8 bases fitting TRBD1. Germline lookup yields CDR1 SNHLY and CDR2 FYNNEI. This CDR3 spans 15 amino acids. V shed 6 bases and J 4 bases; nucleotides not matched to a gene: 7. The CDR3 nucleotides read TGTGCCAGCAGATCCGGGACAGGCTTCACCGGGGAGCTGTTTTTT. Translated, it gives CASRSGTGFTGELFF. The entire variable domain, with the rest obtained from reference TRBV2 and TRBJ2-2, is as follows: EPEVTQTPSHQVTQMGQEVILRCVPISNHLYFYWYRQILGQKVEFLVSFYNNEISEKSEIFDDQFSVERPDGSNFTLKIRSTKLEDSAMYFCASRSGTGFTGELFFGEGSRLTVL.

With regard to this clonotype: Just one base apart from a much larger clone, this may be a read error. V and J are TRBV20-1 and TRBJ1-1, with a weak D call TRBD1 (5 bases). V lost 3 bases, J lost 4 bases, and 18 bases lay in between. The CDR3 covers 15 residues. Germline CDR1 and CDR2: DFQATT and SNEGSKA (reference sequence). CDR3 sequence (DNA): TGCAGTGCTAGGGCGCCGAGGGGCATAGCCACTGAAGCTTTCTTT. Translating gives CSARAPRGIATEAFF.

The chain has TRBV6-1 and TRBJ1-1; D not certain. The CDR3 runs to 11 residues. Germline CDR1 and CDR2: MNHNS and SASEGT. The germline V and J ends were trimmed by 7 bases and 5 bases, with 8 bases remaining between them. CDR3 in DNA: TGTGCCAGCAACATGGGGACTGAAGCTTTCTTT. Amino acid sequence: CASNMGTEAFF.

This clonotype was seen repeatedly, ten times or more. The rearrangement uses TRBV12-3 or TRBV12-4 and TRBJ2-5, with D possibly being TRBD2 (7 bases). With 3 bases removed from V and 1 base from J, the gap between germline ends came to 18 bases. This CDR3 has 17 amino acids. The CDR3, as DNA: TGTGCCAGCAGTTTCGTCGGCGGGGGCACCGTCCAAGAGACCCAGTACTTC. It specifies CASSFVGGGTVQETQYF.

There are many counts of this clonotype. The chain couples TRBV12-3 or TRBV12-4 to TRBJ2-7, with no clear D. The CDR3 covers 11 residues. Trimming pared 6 bases from V and 2 bases from J, leaving 5 bases between. Written as DNA, the CDR3 is TGTGCCAGCAGCCGGACCTACGAGCAGTACTTC. It specifies CASSRTYEQYF.

The gene calls are TRBV5-6 and TRBJ2-5, with D possibly called TRBD1 or TRBD2 (6 bases each). Germline V gene sequence: CDR1 SGHDT, CDR2 YYEEEE. The V and J ends lost 4 bases and 4 bases respectively, with 14 bases between them. CDR3 size: 14 residues. The CDR3 protein is CASSPTRGVETQYF. For the CDR3, the DNA is TGTGCCAGCAGCCCTACAAGGGGGGTAGAGACCCAGTACTTC.